These 17 T cell receptor beta chains share one sample of origin, sequenced in a study of cytomegalovirus exposure and HLA in healthy donors. The study ran its PCR with 60 Vbeta and 13 Jbeta primers. Assay: immunoSEQ multiplex PCR; the TCRdb copy retains only in-frame clones and omits some. Among 90,000 to 120,000 clones listed, roughly 70% were seen once. The sequenced material came from PBMCs. The receptors derive from a man aged 35-49 years in good health and CMV-seropositive.

In its sample, this clone was seen once. This chain's CDR3 is CASSWDRGYEQYF. The DNA of the CDR3 is TGTGCCAGCAGTTGGGACAGGGGGTACGAGCAGTACTTC. V and J are TRBV6-6 and TRBJ2-7; the match to TRBD1 covers 11 bases. The CDR3 has 13 residues. With 4 bases clipped from V and 4 bases from J, the junction kept 0 bases outside the gene matches. Looked up from germline, CDR1 is MNHNY and CDR2 is SVGAGI (reference sequence).

This chain connects TRBV5-1 to TRBJ1-2; TRBD1 is a possible D gene (5 bases). V was clipped by 2 bases and J by 8 bases, with 10 bases between them. The CDR3 runs 12 residues. CDR1 and CDR2 from the germline V gene are SGHRS and YFSETQ. CDR3: CASSLQDGGYTF. CDR3 coding DNA: TGCGCCAGCAGCTTACAGGACGGAGGCTACACCTTC. The whole variable domain, filled in from reference TRBV5-1 and TRBJ1-2, reads KAGVTQTPRYLIKTRGQQVTLSCSPISGHRSVSWYQQTPGQGLQFLFEYFSETQRNKGNFPGRFSGRQFSNSRSEMNVSTLELGDSALYLCASSLQDGGYTFGSGTRLTVV.

J is TRBJ2-1 and V is TRBV6-1; 12 nucleotides align to TRBD2. In germline, CDR1 is MNHNS, CDR2 SASEGT. Trimming cost V 6 bases and J 7 bases; bases outside gene matches: 7. This CDR3 spans 15 amino acids. The DNA for the CDR3 is TGTGCCAGCAGCCTACTAGCGGGAGGACGAAATGAGCAGTTCTTC. This sequence encodes CASSLLAGGRNEQFF.

The gene calls are TRBV30 and TRBJ2-3; TRBD2 might be the D (5 bases). The CDR3 loop spans 15 amino acids. V was clipped by 5 bases and J by 0 bases, with 15 bases between them. Germline V gene sequence: CDR1 GTSNPN, CDR2 SVGIG (reference sequence). CDR3 protein: CAWGKAVSSTDTQYF. CDR3 sequence (DNA): TGTGCCTGGGGGAAAGCGGTATCTAGCACAGATACGCAGTATTTT.

V gene TRBV7-6 combines with J gene TRBJ1-3, with D uncertain. The ends were cut back, 5 bases at V and 0 bases at J, with 11 bases in the middle. CDR3 length: 15 amino acids. Germline values: CDR1 SGHVS, CDR2 FNYEAQ. DNA for the CDR3: TGTGCCAGCAGCATAGACACCAGCTCTGGAAACACCATATATTTT. It codes for CASSIDTSSGNTIYF.

CDR3 bases: TGTGCCAGCATCGCGGCGGGAAACACTGAAGCTTTCTTT. Its translation is CASIAAGNTEAFF. This chain uses TRBV6-5 with TRBJ1-1; D is ambiguous. The CDR3 contains 13 residues. CDR1 is MNHEY and CDR2 is SVGAGI in the germline V gene. The V gene lost 7 bases and the J gene lost 2 bases, with 11 bases spanning the gap.

V usage is TRBV5-1 and J usage is TRBJ2-7; possibly TRBD1 for D (5 bases). Germline values: CDR1 SGHRS, CDR2 YFSETQ. V was shortened by 0 bases and J by 7 bases, with 11 bases between the two germline ends. The CDR3 extends over 13 amino acids. The CDR3 protein is CASSLGDSFEQYF. The CDR3 DNA sequence: TGCGCCAGCAGCTTGGGAGACAGCTTTGAGCAGTACTTC.

The J gene is TRBJ1-1, the V gene TRBV7-9; a weak D match, TRBD1 (5 bases). The V gene's germline CDR1 is SEHNR and CDR2 FQNEAQ (reference sequence). The ends were cut back, 2 bases at V and 4 bases at J, with 14 bases in the middle. This CDR3 is built from 15 residues. CDR3 DNA sequence: TGTGCCAGCAGCTTAATGGCAGGGTTTAGCACTGAAGCTTTCTTT. This translates into CASSLMAGFSTEAFF.

This clone was seen a few times. This rearrangement joins TRBV7-3 to TRBJ1-1; D might be TRBD1 (6 bases). V lost 1 base and J lost 8, with 8 bases in between. Germline V gene lookup returns CDR1 SGHTA and CDR2 FQGTGA. This CDR3 has 12 residues. The CDR3 reads CASSLNDREAFF. The CDR3 DNA follows: TGTGCCAGCAGCTTAAATGACAGGGAAGCTTTCTTT.

The sample holds a few counts of this clone. The J gene is TRBJ1-1, the V gene TRBV9; D call uncertain. V was clipped by 0 bases and J by 0 bases, with 15 bases between them. CDR1 SGDLS and CDR2 YYNGEE come from the germline V gene. The CDR3 has 17 residues. As DNA, the CDR3 is TGTGCCAGCAGCGTAGTGGAAGCAGGCTACATGAACACTGAAGCTTTCTTT. Translating gives CASSVVEAGYMNTEAFF.

The chain links TRBV5-6 to TRBJ1-5, with a tentative D call TRBD1 (6 bases). CDR1 and CDR2 (germline): SGHDT, YYEEEE. Trimming took 3 bases from V and 7 from J, leaving 11 bases between them. CDR3 size: 13 residues. This chain's CDR3 is CASSSRDIQPQHF. The CDR3, as DNA: TGTGCCAGCAGCTCCCGGGACATACAGCCCCAGCATTTT.

This sequence joins TRBV6-5 and TRBJ2-1; possibly TRBD1 for D (5 bases). V was cut by 4 bases and J by 6 bases, with 10 bases left in between. The germline V gene encodes CDR1 MNHEY and CDR2 SVGAGI. The CDR3 is 13 amino acids. The CDR3, as DNA: TGTGCCAGCAGTTTAGGGGTCCCCAATGAGCAGTTCTTC. This gives the protein CASSLGVPNEQFF.

The chain combines TRBV30 with TRBJ1-5, with a tentative D call TRBD1 (5 bases). Trimming removed 0 bases from V and 5 bases from J, with 14 bases in between. The CDR3 is 15 residues long. CDR1 and CDR2 from the germline V gene are GTSNPN and SVGIG (reference sequence). DNA of the CDR3: TGTGCCTGGAGTGTACGGGGACTTCTTTATCAGCCCCAGCATTTT. Translated: CAWSVRGLLYQPQHF.

In the case of this clone: The same CDR3 is also encoded by other DNA sequences in this sample. The J gene is TRBJ2-2, the V gene TRBV6-5; 8 bases fit TRBD1. The ends lost 3 bases at V and 1 base at J; junction bases unmatched: 1. CDR3 length: 15 amino acids. The germline V gene encodes CDR1 MNHEY and CDR2 SVGAGI. The CDR3 nucleotides are TGTGCCAGCAGTTATGGGACAGGGAACACCGGGGAGCTGTTTTTT. Amino acid sequence: CASSYGTGNTGELFF.

The chain joins TRBV19 to TRBJ1-1; D unresolved. Trimming removed 4 bases from V and 0 bases from J, with 9 bases in between. CDR3 length: 14 amino acids. The germline gives CDR1 LNHDA, CDR2 SQIVND (reference sequence). The CDR3 reads CASSRAWMNTEAFF. The CDR3 nucleotides are TGTGCCAGTAGTAGGGCCTGGATGAACACTGAAGCTTTCTTT.

The rearrangement uses TRBV10-3 and TRBJ2-5; 8 bases fit TRBD2. V lost 4 bases, J lost 3 bases, and 13 bases stayed unmatched. The germline V gene has CDR1 ENHRY and CDR2 SYGVKD. The CDR3 covers 17 residues. The CDR3 protein is CAISGLYSGSGKETQYF. The DNA of the CDR3 is TGTGCCATCAGTGGCCTGTACAGCGGGAGTGGGAAAGAGACCCAGTACTTC.

The V call is TRBV6-5, the J call TRBJ2-7; 8 bases line up with TRBD1. The ends lost 4 bases at V and 1 base at J; junction bases unmatched: 9. The germline gives CDR1 MNHEY, CDR2 SVGAGI. The CDR3 sequence is 16 residues long. CDR3 bases: TGTGCCAGCAGTTTACTAACCGGGACAGGATCCTACGAGCAGTACTTC. It is translated as CASSLLTGTGSYEQYF.